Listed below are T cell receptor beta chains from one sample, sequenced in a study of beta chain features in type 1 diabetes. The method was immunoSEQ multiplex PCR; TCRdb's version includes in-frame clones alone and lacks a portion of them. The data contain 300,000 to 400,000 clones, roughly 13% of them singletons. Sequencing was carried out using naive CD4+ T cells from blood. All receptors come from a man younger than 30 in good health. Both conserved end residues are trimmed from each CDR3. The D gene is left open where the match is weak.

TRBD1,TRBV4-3,ASSRTGDTGELF
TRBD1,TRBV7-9,ASSLFILGGTNYGYT
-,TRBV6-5,ASSYQPGAVGEQY
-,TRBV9,ASSVAPPDTQY
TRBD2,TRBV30,AWKLAGVYEQY
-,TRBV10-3,AISESQALAETQY
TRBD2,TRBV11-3,ASSLETSPTSNEQF
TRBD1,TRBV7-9,ASSSRTGREAGYT
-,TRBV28,ASNSVPMFHEQY
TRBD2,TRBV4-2,ASSQDSGNPSYNEQF
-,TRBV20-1,SASRDTEAF
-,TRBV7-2,ASSLVSGGNTEAF
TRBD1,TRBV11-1,ASSLSTQGAVMGETQY
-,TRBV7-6,ASSPRGANQPQH
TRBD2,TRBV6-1,ASSPPAGGLGTQY
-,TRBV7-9,ASSSVNEKLF
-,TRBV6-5,ASRLRDRQPQH
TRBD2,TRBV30,AWTPAGGIYEQY
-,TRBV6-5,ASSYVGSRGEQF
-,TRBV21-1,ASSKVGGLRYGYT